Each of the 10 T cell receptor beta chains below was sequenced from the same sample in a study of blood T cell repertoires in COVID-19. Profiled with immunoSEQ multiplex PCR; TCRdb holds only in-frame clones, not every one. The data contain roughly 200,000 clones, 89% of them singletons. Sequenced input: PBMCs or T cells enriched from blood (not recorded which). All receptors derive from a woman aged 40 to 50 with acute COVID-19.

The chain carries TRBV28 and TRBJ2-3, with 11 bases aligning to TRBD2. CDR3 size: 18 residues. V lost 5 bases and J lost 4; bases outside the gene matches: 14. Germline-derived CDR1 and CDR2 are MDHEN and SYDVKM. The chain's CDR3 is CASSPDGPSGGFADTQYF. The CDR3 nucleotides are TGTGCCAGCAGTCCGGATGGGCCTAGCGGGGGGTTCGCAGATACGCAGTATTTT.

J is TRBJ1-1 and V is TRBV5-8; no clear D. The CDR3 sequence is 14 residues long. Germline CDR1 and CDR2: SGHTS and YDEGEE. Trimming left V 0 bases short and J 0 bases short, with 6 bases between. In nucleotides, the CDR3 is TGTGCCAGCAGCTTGGGTAATATGAACACTGAAGCTTTCTTT. Residues: CASSLGNMNTEAFF.

The chain couples TRBV23-1 to TRBJ1-5; D is uncertain. TRBV23-1 is reported as an ORF; its role is uncertain. Deletions cut 0 bases from V and 0 bases from J, with 6 bases between. CDR3 size: 15 residues. CDR3 sequence reads: CASSQSQDSNQPQHF. In DNA, the CDR3 is TGCGCCAGCAGTCAATCACAAGATAGCAATCAGCCCCAGCATTTT.

This clone has just a few counts. The V and J genes are TRBV6-5 and TRBJ2-1, with TRBD2 identical over 9 bases. CDR1 MNHEY and CDR2 SVGAGI come from the germline V gene. Trimming at V came to 6 bases and at J to 3 bases, leaving 3 bases not matched to a gene. This CDR3 region has 14 residues. CDR3 region: CASRETSGYNEQFF. The CDR3 DNA is TGTGCCAGCAGGGAGACTAGCGGCTACAATGAGCAGTTCTTC.

The chain joins TRBV28 to TRBJ2-1; 12 bases are shared with TRBD2. After removal of 5 bases from V and 8 bases from J, the junction contained 10 bases not matched to a gene. Germline lookup yields CDR1 MDHEN and CDR2 SYDVKM. This CDR3 is built from 16 residues. In nucleotides, the CDR3 is TGTGCCAGCAGTCGAACACTAGCGGGGGGATACGATGAGCAGTTCTTC. This translates into CASSRTLAGGYDEQFF.

V and J are TRBV18 and TRBJ1-5; 11 positions match TRBD1. The V gene's germline CDR1 is KGHSH and CDR2 LQKENI. This CDR3 has 16 amino acids. Losses at the gene ends were 6 bases for V and 6 bases for J; bases not matched to a gene: 10. The CDR3 DNA reads as TGTGCCAGCTCCAGATCCGGGACAGGGGGAACTCAGCCCCAGCATTTT. Amino acids: CASSRSGTGGTQPQHF.

The genes are TRBV19 and TRBJ2-3; TRBD1 might be the D (6 bases). V lost 3 bases and J 0 bases, leaving 10 bases between the germline ends. The CDR3 runs to 15 residues. CDR1 and CDR2 from the germline V gene are LNHDA and SQIVND (reference sequence). CDR3 nucleotides: TGTGCCAGTAGTATCACCACAGGGAGCACAGATACGCAGTATTTT. Translation gives CASSITTGSTDTQYF.

The chain has TRBV28 and TRBJ2-7, with a tentative D call TRBD1 (6 bases). CDR3 length equals 14 residues. Germline CDR1 reads MDHEN; CDR2 reads SYDVKM. V lost 5 bases, J lost 3 bases, and 14 bases lay in between. CDR3 residues: CASSPSYRDYEQYF. CDR3 DNA: TGTGCCAGCAGTCCCTCCTACAGGGACTACGAGCAGTACTTC.

The chain has TRBV4-1 and TRBJ2-7, with D maybe TRBD1 (5 bases). This CDR3 contains 14 residues. Germline-derived CDR1 and CDR2 are MGHRA and YSYEKL. V lost 1 base to trimming and J lost 3 bases, with 10 bases between them. The CDR3 DNA reads TGCGCCAGCAGCCAAGGCGCAGGGTTCTACGAGCAGTACTTC. Translated, it gives CASSQGAGFYEQYF.

V usage is TRBV4-1 and J usage is TRBJ1-4; D may be TRBD1 (5 bases). The V end lost 5 bases, the J end lost 8 bases, and 15 bases lay between the germline ends. CDR3 length: 14 residues. CDR1 and CDR2 from the germline V gene are MGHRA and YSYEKL. The CDR3 nucleotides are TGCGCCAGCAGCTTAGGGAGGGGCAGAGAAAAACTGTTTTTT. Translating it yields CASSLGRGREKLFF.